This TCR beta chain was recovered during a study of shared clonotypes between healthy human individuals. The wider study: Three plates each covered CD4 naive and memory; CD8 naive two, CD8 memory one.

This CDR3 is 16 amino acids long. V lost 2 bases to trimming and J lost 0 bases, with 11 bases between them. The V gene's germline CDR1 is MNHEY and CDR2 SMNVEV (reference sequence). The repertoire was sequenced with immunoSEQ multiplex PCR; TCRdb's copy has only in-frame clones and lacks some. Here the sample spans 330,000 or so clones, about 74% being singletons. Study observations and caveats: Roughly 5% of naive CD4 clonotypes were common to a handful of donors. As a rule, naive subsets had a larger estimated richness than memory subsets.

A word on this clone: Its antigen is unidentified.

Input material: memory CD4+ T cells sorted from blood. The subset denotes: CD45RA-negative fraction. V and J are TRBV27 and TRBJ2-1; weak D call: TRBD2 (5 bases). The clonotype comes from a man younger than 40 in good health. Here the CDR3 reads CASSLKTTPSYNEQFF. CDR3 nucleotide sequence: TGTGCCAGCAGTTTAAAGACTACCCCCTCCTACAATGAGCAGTTCTTC.